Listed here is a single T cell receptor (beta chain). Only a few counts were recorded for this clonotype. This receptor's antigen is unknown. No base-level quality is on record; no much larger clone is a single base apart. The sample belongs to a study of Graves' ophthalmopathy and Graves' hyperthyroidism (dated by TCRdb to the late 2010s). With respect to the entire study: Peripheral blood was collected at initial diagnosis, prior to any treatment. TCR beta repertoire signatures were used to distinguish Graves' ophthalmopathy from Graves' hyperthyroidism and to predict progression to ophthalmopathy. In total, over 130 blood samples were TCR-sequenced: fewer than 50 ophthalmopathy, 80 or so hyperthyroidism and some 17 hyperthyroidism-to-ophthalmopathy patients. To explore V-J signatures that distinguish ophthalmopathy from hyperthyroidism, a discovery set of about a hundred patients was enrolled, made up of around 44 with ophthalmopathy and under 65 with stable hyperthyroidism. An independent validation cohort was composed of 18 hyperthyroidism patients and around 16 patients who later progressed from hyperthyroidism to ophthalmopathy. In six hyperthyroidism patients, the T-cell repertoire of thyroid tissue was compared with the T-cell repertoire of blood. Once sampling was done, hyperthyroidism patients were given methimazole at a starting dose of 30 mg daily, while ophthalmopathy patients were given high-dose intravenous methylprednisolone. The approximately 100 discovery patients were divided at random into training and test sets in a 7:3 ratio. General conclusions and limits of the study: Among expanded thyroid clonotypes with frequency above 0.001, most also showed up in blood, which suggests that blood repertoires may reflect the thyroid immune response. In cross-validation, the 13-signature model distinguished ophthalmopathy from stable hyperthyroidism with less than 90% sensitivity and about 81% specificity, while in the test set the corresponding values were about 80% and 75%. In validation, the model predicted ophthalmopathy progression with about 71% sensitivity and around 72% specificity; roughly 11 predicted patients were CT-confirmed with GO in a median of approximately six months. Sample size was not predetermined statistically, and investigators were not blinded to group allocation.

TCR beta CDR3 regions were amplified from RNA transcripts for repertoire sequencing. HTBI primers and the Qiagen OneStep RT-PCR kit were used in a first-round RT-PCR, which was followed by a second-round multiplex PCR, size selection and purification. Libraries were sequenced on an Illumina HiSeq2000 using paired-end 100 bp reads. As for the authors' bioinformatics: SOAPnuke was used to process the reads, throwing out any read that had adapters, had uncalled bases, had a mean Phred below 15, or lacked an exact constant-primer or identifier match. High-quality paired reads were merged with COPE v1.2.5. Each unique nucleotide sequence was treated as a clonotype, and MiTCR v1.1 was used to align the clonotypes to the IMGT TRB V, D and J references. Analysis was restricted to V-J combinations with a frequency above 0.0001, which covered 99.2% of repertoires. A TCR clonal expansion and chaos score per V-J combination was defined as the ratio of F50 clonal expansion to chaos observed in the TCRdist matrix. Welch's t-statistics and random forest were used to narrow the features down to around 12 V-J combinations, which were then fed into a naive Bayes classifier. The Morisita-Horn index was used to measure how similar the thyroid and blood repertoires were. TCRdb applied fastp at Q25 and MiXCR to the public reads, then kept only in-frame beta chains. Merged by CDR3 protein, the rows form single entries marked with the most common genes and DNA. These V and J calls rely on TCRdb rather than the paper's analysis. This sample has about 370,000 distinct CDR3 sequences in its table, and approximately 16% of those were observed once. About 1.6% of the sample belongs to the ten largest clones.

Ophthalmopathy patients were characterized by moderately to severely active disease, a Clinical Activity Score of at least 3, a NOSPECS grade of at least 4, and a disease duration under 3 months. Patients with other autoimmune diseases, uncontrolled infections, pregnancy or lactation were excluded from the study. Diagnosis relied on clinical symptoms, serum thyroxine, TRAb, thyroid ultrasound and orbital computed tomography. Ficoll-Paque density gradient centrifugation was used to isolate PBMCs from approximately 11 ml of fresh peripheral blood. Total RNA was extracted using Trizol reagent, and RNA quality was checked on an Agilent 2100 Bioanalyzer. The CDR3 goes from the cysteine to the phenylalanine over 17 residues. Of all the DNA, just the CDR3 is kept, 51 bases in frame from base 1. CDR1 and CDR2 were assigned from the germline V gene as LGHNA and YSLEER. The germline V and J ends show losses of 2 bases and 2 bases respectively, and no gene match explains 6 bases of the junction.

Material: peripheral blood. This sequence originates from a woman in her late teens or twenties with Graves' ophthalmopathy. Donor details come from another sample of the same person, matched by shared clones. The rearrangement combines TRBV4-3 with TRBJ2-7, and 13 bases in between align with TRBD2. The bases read TGCGCCAGCAGCCAATTTCGGACTAGCGGGGGCACCTACGAGCAGTACTTC. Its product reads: CASSQFRTSGGTYEQYF.